The 8 T cell receptor beta chains in this list originate from one sample, sequenced in a study of CD8 T cells in Susac syndrome (dated by TCRdb to the late 2010s). Library preparation employed the immunoSEQ multiplex PCR assay. RNA was extracted using the RNeasy kit, and roughly 0.5 to 1 microgram was reverse transcribed with random hexamers. The public reads were run again by TCRdb, first through fastp at Q25 and then through MiXCR, and only productive beta chains were kept. Rows with a matching CDR3 protein are joined into one entry that keeps the most common DNA and genes. The sample profile shows 350,000 to 550,000 distinct CDR3 sequences; around 85% of them were found once. Clones ranked in the top ten supply approximately 0.11% of the sample. The sequencing input was CD8+ T cells from PBMCs. Every receptor here comes from a human donor with multiple sclerosis.

V usage is TRBV4-2 and J usage is TRBJ2-2; D possibly corresponds to TRBD1 (6 bases). V lost 1 base and J lost 3, with 9 bases in between. There are 15 residues in the CDR3. Germline V gives CDR1 LGHNA, CDR2 YNFKEQ. CDR3 sequence: CASSQVQGDTGELFF. In nucleotides, the CDR3 is TGTGCCAGCAGCCAAGTACAGGGAGACACCGGGGAGCTGTTTTTT.

The chain recombines TRBV20-1 with TRBJ2-3, with D maybe TRBD2 (7 bases). This CDR3 comprises 16 residues. Trimming left V 5 bases short and J 2 bases short, with 20 bases between. Germline CDR1 DFQATT, CDR2 SNEGSKA (reference sequence). The CDR3 coding sequence is TGCAGTGCTGAGGGGGGGGACGGAACCTTCACAGATACGCAGTATTTT. It codes for CSAEGGDGTFTDTQYF.

This chain links TRBV27 with TRBJ1-2; D unresolved. The CDR3 covers 14 residues. CDR1 and CDR2 (germline): MNHEY, SMNVEV (reference sequence). V lost 2 bases to trimming and J lost 8 bases, with 15 bases between them. CDR3 loop: CASSLRAGLEGYTF. CDR3 coding DNA: TGTGCCAGCAGTTTACGGGCAGGCTTGGAGGGCTACACCTTC.

The rearrangement uses TRBV4-2 and TRBJ2-1; D unclear. Trimming removed 0 bases from V and 5 bases from J, with 11 bases in between. The CDR3 has 15 amino acids. The germline CDR1 and CDR2 sequences are LGHNA and YNFKEQ. CDR3 in DNA: TGTGCCAGCAGCCAAGAAACCACTTGGAACAATGAGCAGTTCTTC. As protein: CASSQETTWNNEQFF.

This clonotype was found once. The rearrangement links TRBV5-1 to TRBJ2-3; TRBD2 matches at 9 bases. CDR1 is SGHRS, CDR2 YFSETQ, per germline. V was clipped by 3 bases and J by 6 bases; unmatched bases: 11. This CDR3 comprises 16 residues. CDR3 nucleotide sequence: TGCGCCAGCAGCTGGAGCGGGGGGCATTCTTTGGATACGCAGTATTTT. Translation gives CASSWSGGHSLDTQYF.

The count of this clonotype is one. The CDR3 loop reads CASWTGLVKQPQHF. CDR3 bases: TGTGCCAGTTGGACAGGGCTGGTAAAGCAGCCCCAGCATTTT. V gene TRBV19 combines with J gene TRBJ1-5, with TRBD1 identical over 8 bases. V gave up 8 bases and J gave up 7 bases; unmatched junction bases: 10. The CDR3 runs 14 residues. Per germline, CDR1 LNHDA and CDR2 SQIVND (reference sequence).

This clonotype was counted a few times. The junction does not match germline at one end; this may be a read error. The chain joins TRBV12-3 or TRBV12-4 to TRBJ2-2; TRBD1 matches at 7 bases. This CDR3 has 13 residues. DNA for the CDR3: TGTGCCAGCAGCTTAGGGGGCTCCGGGGAGCTGTTTTTT. Encoded protein: CASSLGGSGELFF.

This clonotype was counted between two and nine times. This rearrangement joins TRBV6-1 to TRBJ2-2; no clear D gene. Trimming shortened V by 5 bases and J by 8 bases, and 9 bases separated the two germline ends. CDR3 length: 12 amino acids. Germline loops: CDR1 MNHNS, CDR2 SASEGT. This CDR3 is CASSPNLGELFF. The CDR3 DNA reads TGTGCCAGCAGTCCTAACCTAGGGGAGCTGTTTTTT.